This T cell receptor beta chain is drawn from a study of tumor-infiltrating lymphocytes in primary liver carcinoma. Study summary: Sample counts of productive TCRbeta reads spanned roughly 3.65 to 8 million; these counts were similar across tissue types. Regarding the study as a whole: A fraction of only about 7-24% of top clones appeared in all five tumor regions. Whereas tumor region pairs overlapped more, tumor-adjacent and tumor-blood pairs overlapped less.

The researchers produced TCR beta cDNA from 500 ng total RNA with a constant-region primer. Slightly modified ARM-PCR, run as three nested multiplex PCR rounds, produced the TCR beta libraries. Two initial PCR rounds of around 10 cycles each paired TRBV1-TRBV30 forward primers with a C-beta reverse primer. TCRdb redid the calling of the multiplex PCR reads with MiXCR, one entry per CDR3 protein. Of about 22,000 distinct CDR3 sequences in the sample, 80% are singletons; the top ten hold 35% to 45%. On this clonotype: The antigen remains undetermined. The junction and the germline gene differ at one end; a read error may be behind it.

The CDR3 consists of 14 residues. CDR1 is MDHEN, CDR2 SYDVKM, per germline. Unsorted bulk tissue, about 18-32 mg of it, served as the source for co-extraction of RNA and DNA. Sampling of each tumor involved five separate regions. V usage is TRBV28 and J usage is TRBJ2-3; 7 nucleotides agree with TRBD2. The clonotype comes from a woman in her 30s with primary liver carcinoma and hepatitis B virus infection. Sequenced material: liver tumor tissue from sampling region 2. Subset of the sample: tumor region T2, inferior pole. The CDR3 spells CACSKAGPQVTQYF. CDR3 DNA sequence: TGTGCCTGCAGTAAAGCGGGACCACAGGTTACGCAGTATTTT.